Listed below are T cell receptor beta chains from one sample, sequenced in a study of blood T cell repertoires in COVID-19. Profiled with immunoSEQ multiplex PCR; TCRdb holds only in-frame clones, not every one. The table records tens of thousands of clones, more than 80% of them present only once. What was sequenced was peripheral blood. All receptors come from a man between 65 and 85 years old with active COVID-19. CDR3s include the opening cysteine and the closing phenylalanine or tryptophan. D genes are given only for firm matches. Size is omitted from some rows. Given values are once, few, many or a class for expanded clones.

size | J | D | V | DNA | CDR3
once | TRBJ1-1 | - | TRBV6-5 | TGTGCCAGCAGTACCCGGGGTGTCAAAACTGAAGCTTTCTTT | CASSTRGVKTEAFF
- | TRBJ2-3 | TRBD2 | TRBV2 | TGTGCCAGCAGTGAAGCGCGGGCAGCGGGGGGGCAGACAGATACGCAGTATTTT | CASSEARAAGGQTDTQYF
- | TRBJ2-7 | TRBD2 | TRBV18 | TGTGCCAGCTCACCACGGACTAGCGGGGGGCCAAGCTCCTACGAGCAGTACTTC | CASSPRTSGGPSSYEQYF
- | TRBJ1-3 | TRBD1 | TRBV11-2 | TGTGCCAGCAGCTTAACACAGGGGGCTGGAAACACCATATATTTT | CASSLTQGAGNTIYF
- | TRBJ2-5 | - | TRBV30 | TGTGCCTCACAATCGGACAATTCCGGAGAGACCCAGTACTTC | CASQSDNSGETQYF
- | TRBJ1-5 | TRBD1 | TRBV5-1 | TGCGCCAGCAGCTTGGGCACAGGGGGCGGCAATCAGCCCCAGCATTTT | CASSLGTGGGNQPQHF
- | TRBJ1-2 | TRBD1 | TRBV12-3/TRBV12-4 | TGTGCCAGCAGTTCGACAGGGGGCGAGGGCTACACCTTC | CASSSTGGEGYTF
- | TRBJ1-2 | TRBD1 | TRBV28 | TGTGCCAGCAGTTGGGGACAGGGTAGCTATGGCTACACCTTC | CASSWGQGSYGYTF
- | TRBJ2-2 | - | TRBV5-4 | TGTGCCAGCAGCACTTCCAACACTAGGGTCCCCGGGGAGCTGTTTTTT | CASSTSNTRVPGELFF
- | TRBJ2-1 | TRBD1 | TRBV7-9 | TGTGCCAGCAGCACAACAGGGGAAGGTGAGCAGTTCTTC | CASSTTGEGEQFF
- | TRBJ2-3 | - | TRBV29-1 | TGCAGCGTTGATAGTGGCACAGATACGCAGTATTTT | CSVDSGTDTQYF
- | TRBJ2-3 | - | TRBV7-8 | TGTGCCAGCCACAGGTATACAGGCACAGATACGCAGTATTTT | CASHRYTGTDTQYF
- | TRBJ1-4 | - | TRBV27 | TGTGCCAGCAGGAAGGCAGACTCAACTAATGAAAAACTGTTTTTT | CASRKADSTNEKLFF
- | TRBJ2-2 | - | TRBV18 | TGTGCCAGCTCACCGATGGACACATCGAACACCGGGGAGCTGTTTTTT | CASSPMDTSNTGELFF
few | TRBJ1-3 | - | TRBV6-5 | TGTGCCAGCAGTTATGAACAGGGTCGGGCAAACACCATATATTTT | CASSYEQGRANTIYF
- | TRBJ2-7 | TRBD1 | TRBV5-4 | TGTGCCAGCAGCAAACCCGGGACAGGGGTGAGCGAGCAGTACTTC | CASSKPGTGVSEQYF
- | TRBJ2-5 | - | TRBV7-9 | TGTGCCAGCAGCTTAGCGGCAGGGGGAGGAGAGACCCAGTACTTC | CASSLAAGGGETQYF
few | TRBJ2-3 | TRBD1 | TRBV29-1 | TGCAGCGTCCGAGGAGGGACAGGGGCGACAGATACGCAGTATTTT | CSVRGGTGATDTQYF
- | TRBJ1-3 | - | TRBV4-2 | TGTGCCAGCAGCCAAGGGAGGGTCTCGAGCTCTGGAAACACCATATATTTT | CASSQGRVSSSGNTIYF
- | TRBJ2-7 | TRBD1 | TRBV18 | TGTGCCAGCTCACGAGGGACAGGTGGGAGCTCCTACGAGCAGTACTTC | CASSRGTGGSSYEQYF
- | TRBJ1-5 | - | TRBV4-3 | TGCGCCAGCAGCCAAGATCGATCACAGGGAAGCAATCAGCCCCAGCATTTT | CASSQDRSQGSNQPQHF
- | TRBJ2-5 | TRBD1 | TRBV7-2 | TGTGCCAGCAGCTCCAAGTTACAGGGGGCCCGGGAGACCCAGTACTTC | CASSSKLQGARETQYF
- | TRBJ2-1 | TRBD2 | TRBV18 | TGTGCCAGCTCACCAGCCGGGACTAGATACAATGAGCAGTTCTTC | CASSPAGTRYNEQFF
- | TRBJ2-1 | TRBD2 | TRBV20-1 | TGCAGTGCTAGTAAGCTAGCGGGGGTATTCAATGAGCAGTTCTTC | CSASKLAGVFNEQFF
- | TRBJ2-5 | TRBD2 | TRBV7-9 | TGTGCCAGCAGCTTTCAAGCGGGGGTCTCCCAAGAGACCCAGTACTTC | CASSFQAGVSQETQYF
few | TRBJ1-2 | TRBD1 | TRBV6-1 | TGTGCCAGCAGTGTCACGGGACAGCAGTCTAACTATGGCTACACCTTC | CASSVTGQQSNYGYTF
few | TRBJ1-2 | TRBD1 | TRBV5-1 | TGCGCCAGCAGCTTGGGACAGGGTGGGGCCTATGGCTACACCTTC | CASSLGQGGAYGYTF
- | TRBJ1-2 | - | TRBV6-5 | TGTGCCAGCAGGGTTTCAGGGAACTATGGCTACACCTTC | CASRVSGNYGYTF
- | TRBJ1-2 | TRBD1 | TRBV25-1 | TGTGCCAGCAGTGACTCGACGGGACAGGGAAACTATGGCTACACCTTC | CASSDSTGQGNYGYTF
- | TRBJ1-5 | - | TRBV27 | TGTGCCAGCAGTCGGGAGGCAAGCAATCAGCCCCAGCATTTT | CASSREASNQPQHF
few | TRBJ2-2 | - | TRBV28 | TGTGCCAGCAGCTCCGCCGGCAGGGCGAACACCGGGGAGCTGTTTTTT | CASSSAGRANTGELFF
- | TRBJ2-2 | TRBD2 | TRBV27 | TGTGCCAGCAGTTTACGCGGACTAGCGGGGCCCACCGGGGAGCTGTTTTTT | CASSLRGLAGPTGELFF
- | TRBJ1-5 | TRBD1 | TRBV5-1 | TGCGCCAGCAGCCGGACAGGAAATAGCAATCAGCCCCAGCATTTT | CASSRTGNSNQPQHF
once | TRBJ2-7 | TRBD2 | TRBV13 | TGTGCCAGCAGCTTGTTTAGCGGGGGGATCTACGAGCAGTACTTC | CASSLFSGGIYEQYF
- | TRBJ2-3 | TRBD2 | TRBV10-3 | TGTGCCATCAGTGAAGGCGGGGGGTTTGCAGATACGCAGTATTTT | CAISEGGGFADTQYF
- | TRBJ1-2 | TRBD1 | TRBV2 | TGTGCCAGCAGAGGACAGGGGGCGGATGGCTACACCTTC | CASRGQGADGYTF
- | TRBJ2-3 | - | TRBV5-6 | TGTGCCAGCAGCTCCCCCGGCACCTTAGCTTATACTAGCACAGATACGCAGTATTTT | CASSSPGTLAYTSTDTQYF
once | TRBJ2-3 | - | TRBV3-1/TRBV3-2 | TGTGCCAGCAGCCCTTCTAGCACAGATACGCAGTATTTT | CASSPSSTDTQYF
- | TRBJ2-1 | TRBD1 | TRBV7-9 | TGTGCCAGCAGCCCGAGGTCCAGGGGGCTCAATGAGCAGTTCTTC | CASSPRSRGLNEQFF
- | TRBJ2-5 | - | TRBV6-5 | TGTGCCAGCAGTCCGGGGGAGACCCAGTACTTC | CASSPGETQYF
once | TRBJ2-1 | - | TRBV29-1 | TGCAGCGTTGATAGAGATTCGGCCTACAATGAGCAGTTCTTC | CSVDRDSAYNEQFF
- | TRBJ1-1 | - | TRBV19 | TGTGCCAGTAGTATAGCACCGGGTTGGTTGACTGAAGCTTTCTTT | CASSIAPGWLTEAFF
- | TRBJ2-2 | TRBD1 | TRBV12-3/TRBV12-4 | TGTGCCAGCCGCGACAGGGACACCGGGGAGCTGTTTTTT | CASRDRDTGELFF
- | TRBJ2-5 | TRBD1 | TRBV5-3 | TGTGCCAGAAGCTTGGTCGACAGGGGACCCCCGGGGACCCAGTACTTC | CARSLVDRGPPGTQYF
few | TRBJ1-5 | - | TRBV7-9 | TGTGCCAGCAGCTTAGCGAGAGGGGAGGGCAATCAGCCCCAGCATTTT | CASSLARGEGNQPQHF
- | TRBJ1-4 | - | TRBV7-6 | TGTGCCAGCAGCTTAGATAGGGCCAGCGGCGTCGAAAAACTGTTTTTT | CASSLDRASGVEKLFF
- | TRBJ1-6 | - | TRBV7-2 | TGTGCCAGTAGCTTACCGAGAGGGAGAAATTCACCCCTCCACTTT | CASSLPRGRNSPLHF
- | TRBJ2-3 | - | TRBV7-9 | TGTGCCAGCAGCTCCCTCAGAGGGGGTATCACAGATACGCAGTATTTT | CASSSLRGGITDTQYF
- | TRBJ2-1 | TRBD1 | TRBV4-1 | TGCGCCAGCAGCCAAGGAGCCACCGGGACAGGCTCCTACAATGAGCAGTTCTTC | CASSQGATGTGSYNEQFF
- | TRBJ2-1 | - | TRBV19 | TGTGCCAGTAACCCGGGGAGCTCCTACAATGAGCAGTTCTTC | CASNPGSSYNEQFF
- | TRBJ2-3 | - | TRBV30 | TGTGCCTGGAGTGTACAGGCAGATACGCAGTATTTT | CAWSVQADTQYF
- | TRBJ2-7 | - | TRBV19 | TGTGCCAGTAGTATCAGTAACCACGAGCAGTACTTC | CASSISNHEQYF
- | TRBJ2-2 | TRBD1 | TRBV7-9 | TGTGCCAGCAGCTCACAGGGGGCCGGGGAGCTGTTTTTT | CASSSQGAGELFF